The clone carrying this T cell receptor beta chain was seen only a few times. Under the authors' procedure: Amplification of reference gene primers provided the estimated nucleated cell counts. Generated by immunoSEQ multiplex PCR, the TCRdb table keeps only in-frame clones and is missing some. V and J calls plus clone size are reproduced from that table; the DNA served to infer D and trimming. The table lists around 250,000 clones, roughly 84% of them singletons. The data originate from a study of blood T cell repertoires in COVID-19. As for the study in general: Acute and convalescent COVID-19 specimens originated in the United States, Italy and Spain. The analysed material was cDNA or gDNA that came from T cells, B-cell-depleted T cells, or PBMCs.

V trimming: 3 bases; J trimming: 5 bases; junction bases outside the gene matches: 4. In germline, CDR1 is GTSNPN, CDR2 SVGIG (reference sequence). The CDR3 has 14 amino acids. The TCR was taken from a woman between 18 and 29 years old with acute or convalescent COVID-19. The rearrangement links TRBV30 to TRBJ1-4, with 9 bases fitting TRBD1. Sequences were obtained from peripheral blood. The CDR3: CAWSEGQGNEKLFF. CDR3 bases: TGTGCCTGGAGCGAAGGACAGGGGAATGAAAAACTGTTTTTT.